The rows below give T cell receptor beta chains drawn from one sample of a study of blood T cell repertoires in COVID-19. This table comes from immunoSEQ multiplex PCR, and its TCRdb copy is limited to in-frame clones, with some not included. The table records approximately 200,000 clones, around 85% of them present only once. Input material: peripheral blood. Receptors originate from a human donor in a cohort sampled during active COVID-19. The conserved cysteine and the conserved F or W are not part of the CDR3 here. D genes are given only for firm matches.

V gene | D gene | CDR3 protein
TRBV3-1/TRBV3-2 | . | ASSHHDRSWTGELF
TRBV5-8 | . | ASSLHSYSNQPQH
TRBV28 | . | ASSPAGTSYEQY
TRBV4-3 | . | ASSRWTEMNTEAF
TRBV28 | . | ASSLPGTAGNTIY
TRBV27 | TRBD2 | ASGIAGDKDEQY
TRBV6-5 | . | ASRGGAGEDPEQY
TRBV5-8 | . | ASSYQRLSTGELF
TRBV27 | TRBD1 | ASSPRRGGQGSSGANVLT
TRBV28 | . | ASSAGFYGYT
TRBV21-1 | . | ASSSRIRGAKTQY
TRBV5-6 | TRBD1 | ASRGQGRTGNTIY
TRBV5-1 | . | ASSLHSRGDSNQPQH
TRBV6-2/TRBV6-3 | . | ASSYSPGRAGDEKLF
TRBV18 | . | ASSPTGGGNYGYT
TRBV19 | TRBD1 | ASRDRDRRNTGELF
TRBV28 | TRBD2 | ASSLTLGTSGSHNEQF
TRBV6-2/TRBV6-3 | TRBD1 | ASSYSTGGTEAF
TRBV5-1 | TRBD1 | ASSGRTGGVETQY
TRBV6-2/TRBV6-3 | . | ASSPGTPRVEA
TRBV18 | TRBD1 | ASSPGQRADEQF
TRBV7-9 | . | ASSLPKRYEQY
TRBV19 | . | ASSIEVNQPQH
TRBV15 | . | ATSRGQVTQETQY
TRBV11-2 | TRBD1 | ASSLEGGQGAYNEQF
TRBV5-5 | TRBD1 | ASSFGQGAFTDTQY
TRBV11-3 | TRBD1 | ASPGGRQGTGELF
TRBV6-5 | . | ASSLGGPRGHGYT
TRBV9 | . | ASSVAGGFNEKLF
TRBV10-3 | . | AISVQGGEQF
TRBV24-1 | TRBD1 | ATSDRKGQGRNEQF
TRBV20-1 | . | SANSEHGYT
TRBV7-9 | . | ASSLAQGLNSPLH
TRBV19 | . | ASSNPSQGKSYEQY
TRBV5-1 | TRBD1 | ASSLGTGLVNTEAF
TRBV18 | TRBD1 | ASSHGQGGGNQPQH
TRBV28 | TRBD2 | ATWSSGRVQETQY
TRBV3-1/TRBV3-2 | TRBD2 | ASSHLAGEYEQY
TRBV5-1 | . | ASSLGSGSGELF
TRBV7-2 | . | ASSLGGPYEQY
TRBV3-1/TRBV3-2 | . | ASSQVFAGLGKEQY
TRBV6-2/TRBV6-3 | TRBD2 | ASSYPRQREPHTGELF
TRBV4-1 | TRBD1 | ASSQGSGQGLPRVLT
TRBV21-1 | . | ASSKAPGSYNEQF
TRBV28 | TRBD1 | ASSLSGTGGKKLF
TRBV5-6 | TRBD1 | ASSSDRVPRNEQF
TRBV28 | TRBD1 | ASRATGGYEKLF
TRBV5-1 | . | ASSLRITTGPTFNTEAF
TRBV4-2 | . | ASSPFIGGYSGANVLT
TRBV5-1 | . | ASSLSGRGPYEQY
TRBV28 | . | ASSATQQGLSNQPQH
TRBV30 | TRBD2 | AGELGGRRTGANVLT
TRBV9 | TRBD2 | ASSVAPSGRDKF
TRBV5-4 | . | ASSLAPGDVINYGYT
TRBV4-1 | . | ASSQDPRPEGEAF